Each of the 5 T cell receptor beta chains below was sequenced from the same sample in a study of regulatory T cells in long-lasting Graves disease. HTBI primers from iRepertoire and Arm-PCR of CDR3 regions yielded the TCR beta libraries. TCRdb fed the multiplex PCR reads into MiXCR, producing one record per CDR3 protein. The sample has some 330,000 distinct CDR3 sequences, roughly 12% seen once; the top ten hold 15% to 20%. Stated time point: newly diagnosed GD, antithyroid drugs for less than 3 months. The authors made the TCR library using RNA they extracted from PBMCs. These data also featured in a second study, about T cells in Graves' hyperthyroidism and ophthalmopathy.

The sample here was peripheral blood mononuclear cells (PBMCs), taken at new diagnosis, from a patient treated with antithyroid drugs. These receptors all stem from a woman aged 18-30 years with Graves disease.

CDR3 DNA: TGTGCCAGCAGCTTTGACAGCTTCGATGAGCAGTTCTTC. As protein: CASSFDSFDEQFF. The chain recombines TRBV7-9 with TRBJ2-1; D perhaps matches TRBD1 (5 bases). In germline, CDR1 is SEHNR, CDR2 FQNEAQ (reference sequence). This CDR3 comprises 13 residues. Between the trimmed V and J ends, which lost 3 bases and 8 bases, there was a span of 11 bases.

This clonotype was recorded many times. The chain uses TRBV7-9 and TRBJ1-6; 7 bases fit TRBD1. Per the germline V gene, CDR1 is SEHNR and CDR2 is FQNEAQ (reference sequence). V lost 3 bases, J lost 11 bases, and 10 bases stayed unmatched. This CDR3 comprises 15 residues. CDR3 amino acids: CASSFGDSRTTPLHF. CDR3 nucleotide sequence: TGTGCCAGCAGCTTCGGGGACAGCCGGACCACACCCCTCCACTTT.

This clonotype was seen a few times. This chain joins TRBV29-1 and TRBJ2-3, with D tentatively TRBD1 (5 bases). The CDR3 has 13 amino acids. V was pared by 5 bases and J by 3 bases, with 12 bases between. CDR1 SQVTM and CDR2 ANQGSEA come from the germline V gene. The CDR3 sequence is CSVPTPGTDTQYF. The CDR3 region has the DNA TGCAGCGTTCCAACGCCAGGGACAGATACGCAGTATTTT.

In regard to this clonotype: This may arise from a read error, as a much more abundant clone is one base away. The gene calls are TRBV6-1 and TRBJ1-2; D unclear. Germline assignment: CDR1 MNHNS and CDR2 SASEGT. The ends were cut back, 3 bases at V and 2 bases at J, with 22 bases in the middle. The CDR3 has 18 residues. CDR3 protein: CASSESRSHPNENYGYTF. CDR3 coding DNA: TGTGCCAGCAGTGAGTCCCGGAGCCATCCCAACGAGAACTATGGCTACACCTTC.

This clonotype was counted at least ten times. The chain recombines TRBV24-1 with TRBJ2-3; no clear D gene. The V gene's germline CDR1 is KGHDR and CDR2 SFDVKD. This CDR3 has 12 amino acids. V was shortened by 5 bases and J by 1 base, with 3 bases between the two germline ends. This chain's CDR3 is CATSAGTDTQYF. CDR3 nucleotide sequence: TGTGCCACCAGTGCAGGCACAGATACGCAGTATTTT.